The 31 T cell receptor beta chains below were found in one sample sequenced in a study of PD-1 blockade in mismatch repair-deficient tumors. Profiling relied on immunoSEQ multiplex PCR, and the TCRdb table lists in-frame clones only, not all of them. The sample lists under 9,500 clones; approximately 88% were seen once. Time point reported: approximately 10-day in vitro stimulation with candidate neoantigen peptide 7. These receptors lack a known antigen. This material consisted of cells cultured in vitro, taken from a patient treated with pembrolizumab. The receptors come from an adult with mismatch repair-deficient cancer.

This chain connects TRBV4-1 to TRBJ2-2; TRBD2 agrees at 9 bases. CDR1 and CDR2 from the germline V gene are MGHRA and YSYEKL. The CDR3 totals 18 residues. The V gene end was trimmed by 4 bases and the J gene end by 5 bases; junction bases not matched to a gene: 14. The CDR3 nucleotides are TGCGCCAGCAGCCCTCGGGTTTGGCGGGAGGGGCCAACCGGGGAGCTGTTTTTT. It specifies CASSPRVWREGPTGELFF.

V usage is TRBV21-1 and J usage is TRBJ1-2; TRBD1, the table's D call, was not compared with the DNA. TRBV21-1 is classified as a pseudogene. The CDR3 has 16 amino acids. The CDR3, as DNA: TGTGCCACCAAAATAGAGACAGGGGGCGAAGGGTATGGCTACACCTTC. Protein sequence: CATKIETGGEGYGYTF.

The V call is TRBV30, the J call TRBJ2-3, with D unclear. Per the germline V gene, CDR1 is GTSNPN and CDR2 is SVGIG (reference sequence). This CDR3 has 17 residues. Trimming took 0 bases from V and 0 from J, leaving 16 bases between them. The CDR3 protein is CAWSVHGLPSSTDTQYF. CDR3 DNA sequence: TGTGCCTGGAGTGTACATGGGCTCCCCTCTAGCACAGATACGCAGTATTTT.

This clone has only a few counts. The rearrangement uses TRBV6-1 and TRBJ2-7; 9 bases align to TRBD2. Germline V gene lookup returns CDR1 MNHNS and CDR2 SASEGT. V shed 0 bases and J 7 bases; nucleotides not matched to a gene: 16. The CDR3 is made up of 18 amino acids. CDR3 sequence reads: CASSEAEGWREGPGEQYF. The CDR3 DNA reads as TGTGCCAGCAGTGAAGCCGAGGGTTGGCGGGAGGGCCCGGGGGAGCAGTACTTC.

DNA for the CDR3: TGTGCCAGCACACCAACCCAGGGAGTCTCCAATGAGCAGTTCTTC. Translated: CASTPTQGVSNEQFF. The chain joins TRBV11-3 to TRBJ2-1; the D gene could be TRBD1 or TRBD2 (5 bases each). Per germline, CDR1 SGHNT and CDR2 YENEEA. This CDR3 spans 15 amino acids. V lost 7 bases and J 6 bases, leaving 19 bases between the germline ends. The full variable domain, completed using reference TRBV11-3 and TRBJ2-1, is EAGVVQSPRYKIIEKKQPVAFWCNPISGHNTLYWYLQNLGQGPELLIRYENEEAVDDSQLPKDRFSAERLKGVDSTLKIQPAELGDSAVYLCASTPTQGVSNEQFFGPGTRLTVL.

This chain joins TRBV5-1 and TRBJ1-1; D might be TRBD1 (5 bases). This CDR3 spans 15 amino acids. V lost 2 bases to trimming and J lost 0 bases, with 11 bases between them. In germline, CDR1 is SGHRS, CDR2 YFSETQ. The CDR3 region is CASSFSAGLNTEAFF. The CDR3 nucleotides read TGCGCCAGCAGCTTTAGCGCAGGGTTGAACACTGAAGCTTTCTTT.

This clone is a singleton in its sample. This rearrangement joins TRBV7-2 to TRBJ1-5, with 9 bases aligning to TRBD1. The CDR3 runs to 15 residues. With V trimmed by 5 bases and J by 7 bases, 9 bases remained unmatched. CDR1 SGHTA and CDR2 FQGNSA come from the germline V gene. CDR3 sequence reads: CASSGSTGGGQPQHF. The CDR3 coding sequence is TGTGCCAGCAGCGGATCGACAGGGGGTGGGCAGCCCCAGCATTTT. Full variable domain (outside the CDR3, taken from reference TRBV7-2 and TRBJ1-5): GAGVSQSPSNKVTEKGKDVELRCDPISGHTALYWYRQSLGQGLEFLIYFQGNSAPDKSGLPSDRFSAERTGGSVSTLTIQRTQQEDSAVYLCASSGSTGGGQPQHFGDGTRLSIL.

The gene calls are TRBV6-5 and TRBJ2-5; D may be TRBD2 (6 bases). Between the trimmed V and J ends, which lost 2 bases and 5 bases, there was a span of 12 bases. Germline V gene sequence: CDR1 MNHEY, CDR2 SVGAGI. The CDR3 runs to 14 residues. The DNA of the CDR3 is TGTGCCAGCAGTTACGGGGAGGCCGTGGAGACCCAGTACTTC. It yields the protein CASSYGEAVETQYF.

This chain uses TRBV30 with TRBJ2-7, with TRBD1 matching over 9 bases. The germline gives CDR1 GTSNPN, CDR2 SVGIG (reference sequence). Trimming removed 5 bases from V and 1 base from J; junction bases left unmatched: 0. The CDR3 extends over 12 amino acids. CDR3 amino acids: CAWGQGSYEQYF. In DNA, the CDR3 is TGTGCCTGGGGACAGGGGTCCTACGAGCAGTACTTC.

V and J are TRBV15 and TRBJ2-3, with a weak D call TRBD2 (6 bases). Germline CDR1 and CDR2: LNHNV and YYDKDF (reference sequence). The V end was cut by 1 base, the J end by 5 bases, with 19 bases between. There are 17 residues in the CDR3. CDR3 nucleotides: TGTGCCACCAGCAGAGCCCCGGAGGGAGGTTCTTTAGATACGCAGTATTTT. This gives the protein CATSRAPEGGSLDTQYF.

On this clone itself: A junction boundary mismatches the germline segment, possibly from a read error. The gene calls are TRBV7-9 and TRBJ2-3; 12 nucleotides match TRBD2. CDR1 is SEHNR, CDR2 FQNEAQ, per germline (reference sequence). This CDR3 is built from 14 residues. In DNA form, the CDR3 reads TGTGCCAGCAGCCTAGCGGGAGGGCTTGATACGCAGTATTTT. As protein: CASSLAGGLDTQYF.

This clone was found once. The CDR3 spells CSVELLREYNEQFF. The CDR3 bases are TGCAGCGTTGAACTCCTGCGGGAGTACAATGAGCAGTTCTTC. V usage is TRBV29-1 and J usage is TRBJ2-1; 7 bases line up with TRBD2. This CDR3 is 14 amino acids long. The germline V gene has CDR1 SQVTM and CDR2 ANQGSEA. With V trimmed by 2 bases and J by 4 bases, 5 bases remained unmatched.

The genes are TRBV9 and TRBJ1-2; possible D gene TRBD1, 6 bases. Trimming pared 0 bases from V and 4 bases from J, leaving 13 bases between. The CDR3 contains 15 residues. Germline values: CDR1 SGDLS, CDR2 YYNGEE. Written as DNA, the CDR3 is TGTGCCAGCAGCGTAGCTACGGGGGCGAGCTATGGCTACACCTTC. It translates to CASSVATGASYGYTF.

The chain carries TRBV7-9 and TRBJ1-2; 9 bases fit TRBD1. The V gene's germline CDR1 is SEHNR and CDR2 FQNEAQ (reference sequence). Trimming at V came to 4 bases and at J to 4 bases, leaving 10 bases not matched to a gene. The CDR3 spans 16 residues. In nucleotides, the CDR3 is TGTGCCAGCAGCTCACGGACAGGGGCCCCCTTCTATGGCTACACCTTC. Translating gives CASSSRTGAPFYGYTF.

The V and J genes are TRBV7-9 and TRBJ2-7; no clear D gene. V lost 4 bases to trimming and J lost 3 bases, with 4 bases between them. CDR3 length equals 11 residues. Germline V gene data show CDR1 as SEHNR and CDR2 as FQNEAQ (reference sequence). CDR3 region: CASSSYYEQYF. The CDR3 coding sequence is TGTGCCAGCAGCTCCTACTACGAGCAGTACTTC.

The rearrangement links TRBV11-1 to TRBJ2-6; possible D gene TRBD2, 6 bases. CDR1 is SGHAT, CDR2 FQDESV, per germline (reference sequence). This CDR3 is built from 16 residues. Deletions cut 3 bases from V and 1 base from J, with 10 bases between. The CDR3 sequence: CASSFRRGSGANVLTF. CDR3 nucleotide sequence: TGTGCCAGCAGCTTCAGGCGGGGATCTGGGGCCAACGTCCTGACTTTC.

The rearrangement joins TRBV5-6 to TRBJ1-1; maybe TRBD1 (5 bases). V was trimmed by 2 bases and J by 0 bases, leaving 11 bases between them. CDR3 length: 15 amino acids. Germline lookup yields CDR1 SGHDT and CDR2 YYEEEE. The CDR3 DNA sequence: TGTGCCAGCAGCTTAGAACGGGGGTTGAACACTGAAGCTTTCTTT. Its translation is CASSLERGLNTEAFF.

This clone appeared a single time. The chain carries TRBV11-2 and TRBJ2-1, with 11 bases lining up with TRBD2. The germline CDR1 and CDR2 sequences are SGHAT and FQNNGV. With V trimmed by 5 bases and J by 2 bases, 8 bases remained unmatched. CDR3 length: 17 amino acids. The CDR3 region is CASSTISGRAAYNEQFF. The CDR3 coding sequence is TGTGCCAGCAGCACCATTAGCGGGAGGGCGGCCTACAATGAGCAGTTCTTC. Variable domain in full (rest from reference TRBV11-2 and TRBJ2-1): EAGVAQSPRYKIIEKRQSVAFWCNPISGHATLYWYQQILGQGPKLLIQFQNNGVVDDSQLPKDRFSAERLKGVDSTLKIQPAKLEDSAVYLCASSTISGRAAYNEQFFGPGTRLTVL.

The DNA of the CDR3 is TGTGCCAGCAGTGCTCAGGGCGGGGAAGAGACCCAGTACTTC. Its translation is CASSAQGGEETQYF. The V gene is TRBV2, the J gene TRBJ2-5; the D gene is possibly TRBD2 (6 bases). The V and J ends lost 4 bases and 3 bases respectively, with 12 bases between them. The CDR3 loop spans 14 amino acids. Germline CDR1 and CDR2: SNHLY and FYNNEI.

The chain has TRBV10-2 and TRBJ2-7, with 11 bases aligning to TRBD2. J was trimmed by 3 bases and V by 1 base; bases with no gene match: 8. The CDR3 runs 17 residues. The germline gives CDR1 WSHSY, CDR2 SAAADI. The CDR3 nucleotides are TGCGCCAGCAGTGAGTTGGGTAGCGGGAGGGCCGACTACGAGCAGTACTTC. Translating gives CASSELGSGRADYEQYF.

This chain links TRBV30 with TRBJ2-5, with D tentatively TRBD2 (5 bases). The CDR3 consists of 13 residues. V lost 1 base and J lost 5, with 11 bases in between. Per germline, CDR1 GTSNPN and CDR2 SVGIG (reference sequence). The CDR3 sequence: CAWSAGFEETQYF. Here the CDR3 DNA reads TGTGCCTGGAGTGCGGGGTTCGAGGAGACCCAGTACTTC. Filled out from reference TRBV30 and TRBJ2-5, the complete variable domain reads SQTIHQWPATLVQPVGSPLSLECTVEGTSNPNLYWYRQAAGRGLQLLFYSVGIGQISSEVPQNLSASRPQDRQFILSSKKLLLSDSGFYLCAWSAGFEETQYFGPGTRLLVL.

The chain is built from TRBV7-3 and TRBJ1-6; a weak D match, TRBD1 (5 bases). The CDR3 sequence is 16 residues long. The V gene's germline CDR1 is SGHTA and CDR2 FQGTGA. Trimming cost V 2 bases and J 7 bases, with 15 bases left between them. The CDR3 bases are TGTGCCAGCAGCTTATACGCCGGGGCTACGAATTCACCCCTCCACTTT. The encoded protein is CASSLYAGATNSPLHF.

This chain links TRBV2 with TRBJ2-1; D perhaps matches TRBD2 (6 bases). Germline V CDR1 and CDR2: SNHLY, FYNNEI. The CDR3 is 15 residues long. V lost 4 bases and J 14 bases, leaving 24 bases between the germline ends. The CDR3 sequence: CASSVWLATQVREFF. For the CDR3, the DNA is TGTGCCAGCAGTGTTTGGCTAGCGACTCAGGTTCGTGAGTTCTTC.

This chain uses TRBV15 with TRBJ2-1, with D possibly matching TRBD2 (5 bases). The CDR3 has 16 amino acids. CDR1 is LNHNV, CDR2 YYDKDF, per germline (reference sequence). The germline V and J ends were trimmed by 6 bases and 0 bases, with 15 bases remaining between them. CDR3 amino acids: CATSISTRASYNEQFF. CDR3 DNA: TGTGCCACCAGTATATCAACGCGGGCCTCCTACAATGAGCAGTTCTTC.

The chain is built from TRBV10-2 and TRBJ1-2, with 9 bases matching TRBD1. The ends lost 4 bases at V and 8 bases at J; junction bases unmatched: 8. The CDR3 sequence is 14 residues long. CDR1 is WSHSY, CDR2 SAAADI, per germline. CDR3 sequence: CASSVGQGFGGYTF. Here the CDR3 DNA reads TGCGCCAGCAGTGTGGGACAGGGCTTTGGCGGCTACACCTTC.

The chain employs TRBV5-1 and TRBJ2-1; weak D call: TRBD2 (5 bases). With 0 bases removed from V and 0 bases from J, the gap between germline ends came to 10 bases. CDR1 and CDR2 (germline): SGHRS, YFSETQ. The CDR3 is made up of 16 amino acids. The CDR3 region has the DNA TGCGCCAGCAGCTTGGACGAGGGCAGCTCCTACAATGAGCAGTTCTTC. Its translation is CASSLDEGSSYNEQFF.

The CDR3 region is CASGSGQGPRGYTF. The CDR3 nucleotides read TGTGCTAGTGGTTCCGGACAGGGGCCTAGGGGCTACACCTTC. The chain has TRBV12-5 and TRBJ1-2, with TRBD1 matching over 9 bases. This CDR3 is 14 amino acids long. Germline V gives CDR1 LGHNT, CDR2 FRNRAP. With 4 bases clipped from V and 8 bases from J, the junction kept 8 bases outside the gene matches.

The chain recombines TRBV28 with TRBJ1-2, with 7 bases identical to TRBD1. V shed 5 bases, J shed 7 bases, and the junction held 7 bases outside the gene matches. The CDR3 contains 13 residues. Germline CDR1 is MDHEN and CDR2 is SYDVKM. The CDR3 here is CASSPYPGGGYTF. DNA for the CDR3: TGTGCCAGCAGTCCGTACCCAGGGGGTGGCTACACCTTC.

For the CDR3, the DNA is TGTGCCAGCAGCCCCTTTCCCGGGTGGGCCGGGGAGCTGTTTTTT. It codes for CASSPFPGWAGELFF. The chain combines TRBV7-3 with TRBJ2-2; D gene unclear. CDR1 and CDR2 (germline): SGHTA, FQGTGA. The V and J ends lost 5 bases and 6 bases respectively, with 16 bases between them. This CDR3 has 15 residues.

The chain has TRBV7-3 and TRBJ2-7; D remains unclear. The V gene's germline CDR1 is SGHTA and CDR2 FQGTGA. Trimming pared 5 bases from V and 1 base from J, leaving 12 bases between. The CDR3 totals 14 residues. For the CDR3, the DNA is TGTGCCAGCAGCCCACAGTCCGGGTCCTACGAGCAGTACTTC. Protein product: CASSPQSGSYEQYF.

This chain connects TRBV7-2 to TRBJ2-1; no definite D call. There are 12 residues in the CDR3. Trimming shortened V by 0 bases and J by 6 bases, and 3 bases separated the two germline ends. Germline V gene lookup returns CDR1 SGHTA and CDR2 FQGNSA. Here the CDR3 DNA reads TGTGCCAGCAGCTTAGCGCGCAATGAGCAGTTCTTC. It specifies CASSLARNEQFF.